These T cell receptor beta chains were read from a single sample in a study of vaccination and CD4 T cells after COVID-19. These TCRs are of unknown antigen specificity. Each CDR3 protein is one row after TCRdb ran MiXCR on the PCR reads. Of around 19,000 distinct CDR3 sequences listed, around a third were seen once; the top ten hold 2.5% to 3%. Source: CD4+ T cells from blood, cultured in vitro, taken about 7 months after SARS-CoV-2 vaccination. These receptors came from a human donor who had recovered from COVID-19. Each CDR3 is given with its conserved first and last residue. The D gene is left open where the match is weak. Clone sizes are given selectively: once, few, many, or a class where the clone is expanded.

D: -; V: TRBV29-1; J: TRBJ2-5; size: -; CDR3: CSAGSGGETQYF; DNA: TGCAGCGCCGGAAGTGGGGGTGAGACCCAGTACTTC
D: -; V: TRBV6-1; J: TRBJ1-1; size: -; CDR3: CASTSERLSTEAFF; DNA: TGTGCCAGCACCTCCGAACGTCTTTCTACTGAAGCTTTCTTT
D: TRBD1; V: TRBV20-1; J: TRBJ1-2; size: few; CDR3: CSARDPGGGTF; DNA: TGCAGTGCTAGAGATCCAGGGGGAGGAACCTTC
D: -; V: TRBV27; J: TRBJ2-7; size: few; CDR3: CASSLGPSYYEQYF; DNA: TGTGCCAGCAGTTTGGGACCCTCATATTACGAGCAGTACTTC
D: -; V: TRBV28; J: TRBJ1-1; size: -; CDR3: CASSRDGTMGTEAFF; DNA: TGTGCCAGCTCAAGAGACGGAACCATGGGAACTGAAGCTTTCTTT
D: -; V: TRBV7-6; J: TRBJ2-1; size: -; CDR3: CASSLHGDEQFF; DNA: TGTGCCAGCAGCTTACACGGGGATGAGCAGTTCTTC
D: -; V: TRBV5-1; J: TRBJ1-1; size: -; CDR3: CASSLGGANTEAFF; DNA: TGCGCCAGCAGCTTGGGGGGGGCAAACACTGAAGCTTTCTTT
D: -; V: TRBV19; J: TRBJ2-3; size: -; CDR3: CASRQRGISTDTQYF; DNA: TGTGCCAGTAGGCAGAGGGGGATAAGCACAGATACGCAGTATTTT
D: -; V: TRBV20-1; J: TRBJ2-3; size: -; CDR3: CSARDSRAGTDTQYF; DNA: TGCAGTGCTAGAGACTCGAGGGCCGGCACAGATACGCAGTATTTT
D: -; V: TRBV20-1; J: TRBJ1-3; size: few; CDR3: CSARDPTARGSGNTIYF; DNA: TGCAGTGCTAGAGATCCCACGGCCAGGGGCTCTGGAAACACCATATATTTT
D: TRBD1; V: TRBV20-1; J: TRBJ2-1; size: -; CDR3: CSAREDRGVGSYPF; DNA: TGCAGTGCTAGAGAGGACAGGGGAGTGGGAAGCTATCCTTTC
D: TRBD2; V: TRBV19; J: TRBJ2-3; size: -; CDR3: CASSTSTSGRTYTQYF; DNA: TGTGCCAGTAGTACCTCGACTAGCGGGAGAACCTATACGCAGTATTTT
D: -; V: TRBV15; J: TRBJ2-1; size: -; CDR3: CATSRDLKDEQFF; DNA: TGTGCCACCAGCAGAGATCTCAAAGATGAGCAGTTCTTC
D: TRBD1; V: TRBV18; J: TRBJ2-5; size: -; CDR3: CASSPYQGAGVETQYF; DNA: TGTGCCAGCTCACCATACCAGGGGGCAGGAGTAGAGACCCAGTACTTC
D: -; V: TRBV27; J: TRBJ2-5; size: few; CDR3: CASSSRGARSGETQYF; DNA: TGTGCCAGCAGTAGTAGGGGGGCGCGATCCGGAGAGACCCAGTACTTC
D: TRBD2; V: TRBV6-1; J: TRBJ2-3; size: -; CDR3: CTSTQRLAGTDTQYF; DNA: TGTACCAGCACCCAAAGACTAGCGGGCACAGATACGCAGTATTTT
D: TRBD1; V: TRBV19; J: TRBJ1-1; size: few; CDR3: CASNGQGATEAFF; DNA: TGTGCCAGTAACGGACAGGGGGCTACTGAAGCTTTCTTT
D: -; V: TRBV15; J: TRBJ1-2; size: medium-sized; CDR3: CATSRDLGVGGYTF; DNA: TGTGCCACCAGCAGAGATCTTGGGGTTGGAGGCTACACCTTC
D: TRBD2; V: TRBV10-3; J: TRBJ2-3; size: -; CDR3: CAISGLAGYSTDTQYF; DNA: TGTGCCATCAGTGGACTAGCGGGATATAGCACAGATACGCAGTATTTT
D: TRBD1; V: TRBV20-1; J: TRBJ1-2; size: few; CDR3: CSARVWGQGGYGYTF; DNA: TGCAGTGCTAGAGTTTGGGGACAGGGAGGCTATGGCTACACCTTC
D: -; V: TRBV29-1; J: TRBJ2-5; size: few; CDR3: CSLQTGTSETQYF; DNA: TGCAGCCTCCAAACGGGTACTAGCGAGACCCAGTACTTC
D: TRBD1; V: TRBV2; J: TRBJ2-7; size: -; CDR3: CASNRDRANYEQYF; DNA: TGTGCCAGCAACAGGGACAGGGCAAACTACGAGCAGTACTTC
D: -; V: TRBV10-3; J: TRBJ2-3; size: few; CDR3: CAISVDPDTQYF; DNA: TGTGCCATCAGTGTGGATCCAGATACGCAGTATTTT
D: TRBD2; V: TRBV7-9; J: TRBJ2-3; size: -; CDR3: CASSAGLAGVTDTQYF; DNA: TGTGCCAGCAGCGCGGGACTAGCGGGAGTGACAGATACGCAGTATTTT
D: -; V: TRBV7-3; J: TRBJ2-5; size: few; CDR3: CASSSLGGGNQETQYF; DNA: TGTGCCAGCAGCTCGCTTGGGGGAGGAAACCAAGAGACCCAGTACTTC
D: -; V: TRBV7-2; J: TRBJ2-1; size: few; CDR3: CASSFQVNEQFF; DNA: TGTGCCAGCAGCTTTCAGGTCAATGAGCAGTTCTTC
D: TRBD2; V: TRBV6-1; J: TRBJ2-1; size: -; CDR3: CASRGVGLAGVDEQFF; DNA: TGTGCCAGCCGTGGCGTCGGACTAGCGGGAGTGGATGAGCAGTTCTTC
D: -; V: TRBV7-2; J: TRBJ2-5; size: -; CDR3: CASNLGWGAGQETQYF; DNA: TGTGCCAGCAACCTAGGGTGGGGGGCCGGTCAAGAGACCCAGTACTTC
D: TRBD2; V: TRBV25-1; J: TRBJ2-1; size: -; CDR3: CASSRLAGLSYNEQFF; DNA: TGTGCCAGCAGTAGACTAGCGGGATTATCCTACAATGAGCAGTTCTTC
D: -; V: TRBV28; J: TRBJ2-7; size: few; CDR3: CASSFLRTVVDEQYF; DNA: TGTGCCAGCAGTTTCCTCCGGACAGTCGTGGACGAGCAGTACTTC
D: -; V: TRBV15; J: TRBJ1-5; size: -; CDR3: CATSWAGSNQPQHF; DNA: TGTGCCACCAGTTGGGCCGGGAGCAATCAGCCCCAGCATTTT
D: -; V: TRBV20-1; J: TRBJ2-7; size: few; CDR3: CSARDPQQGGYYEQYF; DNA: TGCAGTGCTAGAGATCCGCAGCAGGGCGGATACTACGAGCAGTACTTC
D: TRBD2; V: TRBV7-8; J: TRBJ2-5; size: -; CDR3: CASSLGGWGGGAWRQETQYF; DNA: TGTGCCAGCAGCTTAGGAGGTTGGGGGGGAGGGGCCTGGCGGCAAGAGACCCAGTACTTC
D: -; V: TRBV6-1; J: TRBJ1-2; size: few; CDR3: CASTIQGVLGYTF; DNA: TGTGCCAGCACCATACAGGGCGTTCTAGGCTACACCTTC
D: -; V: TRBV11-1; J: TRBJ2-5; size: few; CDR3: CASSQRETQYF; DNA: TGTGCCAGCAGCCAAAGAGAGACCCAGTACTTC
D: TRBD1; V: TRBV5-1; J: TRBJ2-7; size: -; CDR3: CASSPAPGQGAPYEQYF; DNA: TGCGCCAGCAGCCCGGCCCCAGGGCAGGGGGCCCCCTACGAGCAGTACTTC
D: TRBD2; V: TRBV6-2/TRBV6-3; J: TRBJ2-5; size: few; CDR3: CASSASPGTSGMDQETQYF; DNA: TGTGCCAGCAGCGCCTCACCGGGGACTAGCGGGATGGACCAAGAGACCCAGTACTTC
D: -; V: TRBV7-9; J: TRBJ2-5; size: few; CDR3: CASSIVRERQYF; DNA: TGTGCCAGCAGCATAGTCCGGGAGCGCCAGTACTTC
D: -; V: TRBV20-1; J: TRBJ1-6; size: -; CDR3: CSAPAGGRMDSPLHF; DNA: TGCAGTGCCCCGGCGGGGGGCCGGATGGATTCACCCCTCCACTTT
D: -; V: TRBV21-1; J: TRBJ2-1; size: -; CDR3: CASSKGGGESSYNEQFF; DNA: TGTGCCAGCAGCAAAGGGGGTGGGGAAAGCTCCTACAATGAGCAGTTCTTC
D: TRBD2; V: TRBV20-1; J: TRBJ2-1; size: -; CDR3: CSAMSGVYNEQFF; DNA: TGCAGTGCTATGAGCGGGGTCTACAATGAGCAGTTCTTC
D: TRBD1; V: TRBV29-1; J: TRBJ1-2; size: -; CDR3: CSVQSTGWGFYGYTF; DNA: TGCAGCGTGCAATCGACAGGGTGGGGATTCTATGGCTACACCTTC
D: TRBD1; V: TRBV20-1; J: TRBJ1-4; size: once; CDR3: CSARADGGDSINEKLFF; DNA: TGCAGTGCCCGAGCCGATGGAGGGGACAGTATTAATGAAAAACTGTTTTTT
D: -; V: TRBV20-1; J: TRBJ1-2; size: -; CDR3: CTTEVGGYGYTF; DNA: TGCACCACTGAGGTCGGGGGCTATGGCTACACCTTC
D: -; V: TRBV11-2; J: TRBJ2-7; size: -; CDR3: CASSSTGGGSYEQYF; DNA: TGTGCCAGCAGCTCTACAGGGGGGGGCTCCTACGAGCAGTACTTC
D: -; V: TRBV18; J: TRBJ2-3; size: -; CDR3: CASSPRLAGDTQYF; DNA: TGTGCCAGCTCACCCCGGCTAGCAGGAGATACGCAGTATTTT
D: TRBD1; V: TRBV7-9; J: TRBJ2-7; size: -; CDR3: CASSRGQGYYEQYF; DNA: TGTGCCAGCAGCCGAGGACAGGGGTATTACGAGCAGTACTTC
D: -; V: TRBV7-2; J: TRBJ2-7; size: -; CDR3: CASSLSGYEQYF; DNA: TGTGCCAGCAGCTTATCGGGTTACGAGCAGTACTTC
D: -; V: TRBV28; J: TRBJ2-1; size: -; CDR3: CASSFIGTNEQFF; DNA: TGTGCCAGCAGTTTTATTGGGACCAATGAGCAGTTCTTC
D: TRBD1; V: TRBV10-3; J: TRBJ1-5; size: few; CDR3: CAISESGTGYQPQHF; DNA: TGTGCCATCAGTGAGTCAGGGACAGGGTATCAGCCCCAGCATTTT
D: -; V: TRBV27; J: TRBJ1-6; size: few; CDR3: CASSSRQNSPLHF; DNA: TGTGCCAGCAGCTCCAGACAGAATTCACCCCTCCACTTT